This is a list of T cell receptor beta chains from one sample in a study of blood T cell repertoires in COVID-19. Method: immunoSEQ multiplex PCR; TCRdb's copy keeps in-frame clones and lacks some. This sample has under 400,000 clones, with roughly 90% found just once. Sequencing used PBMCs or T cells enriched from blood (not recorded which). The receptors shown here come from a young woman who had been exposed to COVID-19. The CDR3 runs from the conserved cysteine through the conserved F or W. Fields, in order: clone size, V gene, D gene, J gene, CDR3 protein, CDR3 DNA. D genes are given only for firm matches. A row's size may be missing; if present it is once, few, many or a size class.

>NA|TRBV19|TRBD1|TRBJ1-6
CASSWGTGNNSPLHF
TGTGCCAGTAGCTGGGGGACAGGGAACAATTCACCCCTCCACTTT
>once|TRBV28|NA|TRBJ1-5
CASSLWTANQPQHF
TGTGCCAGCAGTTTATGGACAGCTAATCAGCCCCAGCATTTT
>NA|TRBV27|TRBD1|TRBJ2-5
CASSRTGRQVHF
TGTGCCAGCAGTAGGACAGGGAGGCAGGTCCACTTC
>NA|TRBV6-2/TRBV6-3|NA|TRBJ2-1
CASSRLTRNEQFF
TGTGCCAGCAGTCGACTTACTCGCAATGAGCAGTTCTTC
>NA|TRBV10-3|NA|TRBJ1-2
CAISDLGGDDGYTF
TGTGCCATCAGCGACCTGGGGGGGGATGATGGCTACACCTTC
>NA|TRBV10-2|NA|TRBJ2-2
CASNWVAGELFF
TGCGCCAGCAATTGGGTAGCGGGGGAGCTGTTTTTT
>once|TRBV27|TRBD1|TRBJ2-5
CASSLSVIGGFTEETQYF
TGTGCCAGCAGTTTATCGGTAATAGGGGGCTTTACCGAAGAGACCCAGTACTTC
>NA|TRBV4-1|TRBD2|TRBJ2-1
CASSHASGRGNEQFF
TGCGCCAGCAGCCATGCTAGCGGGAGGGGGAATGAGCAGTTCTTC
>few|TRBV11-1|TRBD1|TRBJ1-1
CASSSPTGPATEAFF
TGTGCCAGCAGCTCCCCGACAGGGCCTGCTACTGAAGCTTTCTTT
>NA|TRBV13|TRBD1|TRBJ1-4
CASSIRGSRHGKLFF
TGTGCCAGCAGCATCAGGGGGTCGCGACATGGAAAACTGTTTTTT
>few|TRBV9|NA|TRBJ2-7
CASSEQPRGHEQYF
TGTGCCAGCAGTGAACAGCCCAGGGGTCACGAGCAGTACTTC
>few|TRBV5-5|NA|TRBJ1-2
CASSLGTVTQGYGYTF
TGTGCCAGCAGCTTGGGGACAGTCACGCAGGGATATGGCTACACCTTC
>once|TRBV19|NA|TRBJ1-4
CASSPFFQGFNEKLFF
TGTGCCAGTAGTCCTTTCTTCCAGGGTTTTAATGAAAAACTGTTTTTT
>NA|TRBV6-4|TRBD1|TRBJ1-3
CASSVGTGPGNTIYF
TGTGCCAGCAGTGTTGGGACAGGGCCTGGAAACACCATATATTTT
>once|TRBV7-9|TRBD2|TRBJ2-3
CASSLYSGLAGGPGDTQYF
TGTGCCAGCAGCTTATATTCGGGACTAGCGGGAGGGCCCGGAGATACGCAGTATTTT
>NA|TRBV5-6|TRBD1|TRBJ2-2
CASSRTHTGGTGELFF
TGTGCCAGCAGCCGGACACATACAGGGGGCACCGGGGAGCTGTTTTTT
>NA|TRBV3-1/TRBV3-2|NA|TRBJ2-5
CASSLSSRGALKTQYF
TGTGCCAGCAGCCTGTCAAGTCGGGGGGCTCTAAAGACCCAGTACTTC
>NA|TRBV7-2|NA|TRBJ2-3
CASSLNTRGRSTDTQYF
TGTGCCAGCAGCTTAAATACGAGAGGGCGAAGCACAGATACGCAGTATTTT
>NA|TRBV3-1/TRBV3-2|NA|TRBJ1-2
CASSPARQSGGYTF
TGTGCCAGCAGCCCCGCGCGGCAATCTGGTGGCTACACCTTC
>NA|TRBV9|TRBD1|TRBJ1-6
CASSRQGAHNSPLHF
TGTGCCAGCAGTCGCCAGGGGGCACATAATTCACCCCTCCACTTT
>NA|TRBV19|NA|TRBJ1-5
CASSDRYSNQPQHF
TGTGCCAGTAGTGACAGATATAGCAATCAGCCCCAGCATTTT
>once|TRBV7-9|NA|TRBJ1-1
CAGAERGYTEAFF
TGTGCCGGGGCCGAGCGGGGGTACACTGAAGCTTTCTTT
>NA|TRBV19|TRBD1|TRBJ1-2
CASTGQINYGYTF
TGTGCCAGCACGGGACAGATTAACTATGGCTACACCTTC
>NA|TRBV28|NA|TRBJ1-2
CASSLARTFGYTF
TGTGCCAGCAGTTTGGCCCGAACGTTTGGCTACACCTTC
>NA|TRBV7-9|TRBD1|TRBJ2-7
CASSLVDRGGEQYF
TGTGCCAGCAGCTTAGTGGACAGGGGTGGCGAGCAGTACTTC
>once|TRBV11-2|TRBD1|TRBJ1-4
CASSLIQGAREKLFF
TGTGCCAGCAGCTTAATCCAGGGGGCAAGGGAAAAACTGTTTTTT
>NA|TRBV5-3|NA|TRBJ2-2
CARSTPGGTGELFF
TGTGCCAGAAGCACCCCCGGGGGCACCGGGGAGCTGTTTTTT
>NA|TRBV2|TRBD1|TRBJ2-7
CASSETFSVTTGWTSSEQYF
TGTGCCAGCAGTGAAACGTTTTCTGTGACGACAGGGTGGACTTCTTCCGAGCAGTACTTC
>NA|TRBV3-1/TRBV3-2|NA|TRBJ1-1
CASSQDVRGYTEAFF
TGTGCCAGCAGCCAAGATGTCCGGGGATACACTGAAGCTTTCTTT
>NA|TRBV3-1/TRBV3-2|NA|TRBJ1-3
CASTHHVAGSMGGNTIYF
TGTGCCAGCACCCACCACGTTGCGGGGTCAATGGGTGGAAACACCATATATTTT
>NA|TRBV28|NA|TRBJ1-6
CASSPQTKTASSNSPLHF
TGTGCCAGCAGTCCACAAACGAAGACAGCGAGCTCTAATTCACCCCTCCACTTT
>NA|TRBV18|TRBD1|TRBJ2-3
CASSPTGQAFVGDTQYF
TGTGCCAGCTCACCCACGGGACAGGCCTTCGTGGGAGATACGCAGTATTTT
>NA|TRBV19|TRBD1|TRBJ1-5
CASSTTGTAFYSNQPQHF
TGTGCCAGTAGTACTACCGGGACAGCCTTTTATAGCAATCAGCCCCAGCATTTT
>once|TRBV5-1|NA|TRBJ2-2
CASSLALGLNTGELFF
TGCGCCAGCAGCTTGGCCCTTGGGCTTAACACCGGGGAGCTGTTTTTT
>NA|TRBV21-1|NA|TRBJ2-7
CASSTRRQDSYEQYF
TGTGCCAGCAGCACCAGGAGGCAGGACTCCTACGAGCAGTACTTC
>NA|TRBV28|TRBD1|TRBJ1-2
CASRPPGTGWSYGYTF
TGTGCCAGCAGACCCCCCGGGACAGGGTGGAGCTATGGCTACACCTTC
>few|TRBV27|NA|TRBJ2-1
CASHGLGGDSYNEQFF
TGTGCCAGCCACGGGCTGGGGGGAGACTCCTACAATGAGCAGTTCTTC
>NA|TRBV3-1/TRBV3-2|TRBD2|TRBJ2-5
CASSRLSGGGGTQYF
TGTGCCAGCAGCCGACTTAGCGGGGGAGGGGGGACCCAGTACTTC
>NA|TRBV12-5|NA|TRBJ1-6
CASGFSDTSSYNSPLHF
TGTGCTAGTGGTTTTTCGGACACAAGCTCCTATAATTCACCCCTCCACTTT
>many|TRBV4-2|TRBD1|TRBJ1-1
CASSPAGGLEAFF
TGTGCCAGCAGCCCAGCAGGGGGACTTGAAGCTTTCTTT
>once|TRBV7-9|NA|TRBJ1-5
CASSFQNQPQHF
TGTGCCAGCAGCTTTCAGAATCAGCCCCAGCATTTT
>NA|TRBV12-5|TRBD1|TRBJ1-2
CASGLETLGGAGYGYTF
TGTGCTAGTGGTTTGGAGACCCTAGGGGGCGCTGGCTATGGCTACACCTTC
>once|TRBV19|NA|TRBJ2-7
CASSSPGGARYF
TGTGCCAGTAGTTCCCCCGGGGGAGCGCGGTACTTC
>once|TRBV5-6|TRBD2|TRBJ2-1
CASSSAGRGRNEQFF
TGTGCCAGCAGCTCAGCGGGAAGGGGTCGAAATGAGCAGTTCTTC
>NA|TRBV5-1|TRBD1|TRBJ2-1
CASSLGGRGPYNEQFF
TGCGCCAGCAGCTTGGGCGGCAGGGGGCCCTACAATGAGCAGTTCTTC
>NA|TRBV5-8|TRBD1|TRBJ2-3
CASSLLFGTGNTDTQYF
TGTGCCAGCAGCTTATTGTTTGGGACAGGGAACACAGATACGCAGTATTTT
>few|TRBV5-1|TRBD2|TRBJ2-7
CASSLMTSGDYEQYF
TGCGCCAGCAGCTTAATGACTAGCGGGGATTACGAGCAGTACTTC
>few|TRBV7-9|TRBD1|TRBJ1-1
CASSFLTGVEAFF
TGTGCCAGCAGCTTCCTGACAGGGGTTGAAGCTTTCTTT
>NA|TRBV6-5|NA|TRBJ2-7
CASSPGRTYYEQYF
TGTGCCAGCAGTCCCGGACGGACATACTACGAGCAGTACTTC
>few|TRBV9|TRBD1|TRBJ1-2
CASSVAPPGPGGSHGYTF
TGTGCCAGCAGCGTAGCCCCCCCCGGGCCAGGGGGCTCCCATGGCTACACCTTC
>NA|TRBV7-9|NA|TRBJ2-1
CASSFSESSYNEQFF
TGTGCCAGCAGCTTTAGCGAGAGCTCCTACAATGAGCAGTTCTTC
>NA|TRBV4-1|NA|TRBJ2-1
CASSQDRAEQFF
TGCGCCAGCAGCCAAGATCGAGCTGAGCAGTTCTTC
>NA|TRBV11-2|NA|TRBJ1-6
CASSPAGRHNSPLHF
TGTGCCAGCAGCCCCGCGGGGAGGCATAATTCACCCCTCCACTTT
>NA|TRBV19|TRBD1|TRBJ1-4
CASSMDRLQEKLFF
TGTGCCAGTAGTATGGACAGGCTACAGGAAAAACTGTTTTTT
>NA|TRBV18|NA|TRBJ1-3
CASSPPRSGGNTIYF
TGTGCCAGCTCACCACCCCGTTCGGGTGGAAACACCATATATTTT
>NA|TRBV18|TRBD2|TRBJ2-1
CASSSGTSVNEQFF
TGTGCCAGCTCCTCCGGGACTAGCGTAAATGAGCAGTTCTTC
>NA|TRBV18|TRBD2|TRBJ2-7
CASSRERGRRSQYF
TGTGCCAGCTCACGCGAGCGGGGGCGCCGGTCCCAGTACTTC